The entry below describes one TCR beta chain. Its antigen is not identified. This record comes from a study of shared clonotypes between healthy human individuals. Findings and caveats of the study: Clonotype sharing among donors was thought likely to change with sequencing depth.

This CDR3 is built from 14 residues. V shed 6 bases and J shed 3 bases, with 14 bases lying between them. Per the germline V gene, CDR1 is MDHEN and CDR2 is SYDVKM. Assay used: immunoSEQ multiplex PCR; TCRdb lists only in-frame clones, some missing. The sample consists of 1,400,000 or so clones, less than 99% of them appearing once. The chain recombines TRBV28 with TRBJ1-2, with no clear D. Sequenced: naive CD4+ T cells sorted from blood. Subset given: CD45RA+ positively selected. The sequence came from a man aged 30 to 39 in good health. The CDR3 DNA reads as TGTGCCAGCAGCCCCGGATGGGCAGACTATGGCTACACCTTC. Translating gives CASSPGWADYGYTF.